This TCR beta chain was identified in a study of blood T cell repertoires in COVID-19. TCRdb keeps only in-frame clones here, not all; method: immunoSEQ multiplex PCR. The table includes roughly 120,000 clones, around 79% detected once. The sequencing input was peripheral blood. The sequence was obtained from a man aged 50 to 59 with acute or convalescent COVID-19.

CDR3 amino acids: CASSNGQGPTNEKLFF. DNA for the CDR3: TGCGCCAGCAGCAATGGACAGGGCCCAACTAATGAAAAACTGTTTTTT. The genes are TRBV5-1 and TRBJ1-4; 8 bases fit TRBD1. Looked up from germline, CDR1 is SGHRS and CDR2 is YFSETQ. V lost 4 bases, J lost 0 bases, and 5 bases stayed unmatched. This CDR3 contains 16 residues.